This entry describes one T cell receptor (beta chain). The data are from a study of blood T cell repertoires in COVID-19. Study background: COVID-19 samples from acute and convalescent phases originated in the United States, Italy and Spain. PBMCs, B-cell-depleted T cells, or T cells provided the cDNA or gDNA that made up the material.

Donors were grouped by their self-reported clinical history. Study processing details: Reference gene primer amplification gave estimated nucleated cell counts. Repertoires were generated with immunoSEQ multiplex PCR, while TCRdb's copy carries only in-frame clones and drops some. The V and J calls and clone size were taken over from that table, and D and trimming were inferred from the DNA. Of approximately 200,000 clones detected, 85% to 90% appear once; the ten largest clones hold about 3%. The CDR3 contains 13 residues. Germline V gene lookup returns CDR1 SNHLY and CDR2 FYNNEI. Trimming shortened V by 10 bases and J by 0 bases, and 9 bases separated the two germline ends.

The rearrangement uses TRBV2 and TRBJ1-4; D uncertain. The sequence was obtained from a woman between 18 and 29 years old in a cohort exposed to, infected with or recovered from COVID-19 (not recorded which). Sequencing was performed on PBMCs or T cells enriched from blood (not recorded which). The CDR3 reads CATTGTTNEKLFF. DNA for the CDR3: TGTGCCACCACCGGGACAACTAATGAAAAACTGTTTTTT.